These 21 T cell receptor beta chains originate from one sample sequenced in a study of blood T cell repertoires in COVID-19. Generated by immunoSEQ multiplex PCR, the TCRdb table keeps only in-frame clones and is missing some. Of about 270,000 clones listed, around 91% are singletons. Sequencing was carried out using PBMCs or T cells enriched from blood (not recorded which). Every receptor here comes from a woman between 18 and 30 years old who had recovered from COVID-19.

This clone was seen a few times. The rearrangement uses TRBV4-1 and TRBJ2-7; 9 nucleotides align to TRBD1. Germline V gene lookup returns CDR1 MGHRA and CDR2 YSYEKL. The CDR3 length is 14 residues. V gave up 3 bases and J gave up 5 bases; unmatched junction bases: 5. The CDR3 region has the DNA TGCGCCAGCAGCCAGGCCGGGACAGGGAACGAGCAGTACTTC. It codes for CASSQAGTGNEQYF.

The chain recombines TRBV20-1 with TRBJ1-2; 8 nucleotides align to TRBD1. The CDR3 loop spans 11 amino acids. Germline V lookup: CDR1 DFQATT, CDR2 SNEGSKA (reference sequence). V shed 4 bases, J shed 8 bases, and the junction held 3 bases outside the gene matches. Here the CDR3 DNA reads TGCAGTGCTACAGGGGGCGCCGGCTACACCTTC. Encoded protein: CSATGGAGYTF.

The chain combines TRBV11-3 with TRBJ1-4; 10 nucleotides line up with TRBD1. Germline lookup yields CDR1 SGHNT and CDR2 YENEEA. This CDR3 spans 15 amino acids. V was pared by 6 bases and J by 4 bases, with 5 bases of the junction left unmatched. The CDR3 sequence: CASSPGQGSNEKLFF. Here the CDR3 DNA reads TGTGCCAGCAGTCCGGGACAGGGGAGTAATGAAAAACTGTTTTTT.

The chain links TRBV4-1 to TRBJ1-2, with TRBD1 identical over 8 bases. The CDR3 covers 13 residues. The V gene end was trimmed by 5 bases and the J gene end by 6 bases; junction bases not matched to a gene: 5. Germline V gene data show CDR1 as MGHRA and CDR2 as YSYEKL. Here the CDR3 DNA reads TGCGCCAGCAGCTCACAGGGGGAAGATGGCTACACCTTC. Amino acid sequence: CASSSQGEDGYTF.

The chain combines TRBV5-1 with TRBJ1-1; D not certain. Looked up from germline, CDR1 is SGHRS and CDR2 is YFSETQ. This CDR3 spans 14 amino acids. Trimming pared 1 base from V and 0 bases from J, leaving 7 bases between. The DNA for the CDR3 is TGCGCCAGCAGCTTGCGGCGGATGAACACTGAAGCTTTCTTT. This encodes CASSLRRMNTEAFF.

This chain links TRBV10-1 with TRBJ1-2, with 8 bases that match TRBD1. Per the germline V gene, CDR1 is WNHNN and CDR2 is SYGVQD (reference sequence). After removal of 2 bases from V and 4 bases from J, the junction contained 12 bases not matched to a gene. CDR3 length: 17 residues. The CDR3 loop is CASSERPTDRGGYGYTF. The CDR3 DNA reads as TGCGCCAGCAGTGAGCGGCCGACTGACAGGGGAGGCTATGGCTACACCTTC.

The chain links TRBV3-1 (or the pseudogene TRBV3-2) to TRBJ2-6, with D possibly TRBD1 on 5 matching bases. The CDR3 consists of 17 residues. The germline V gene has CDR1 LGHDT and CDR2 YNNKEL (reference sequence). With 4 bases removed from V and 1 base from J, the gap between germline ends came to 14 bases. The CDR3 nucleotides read TGTGCCAGCAGCCGTTCGACAGTGATATCTGGGGCCAACGTCCTGACTTTC. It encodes CASSRSTVISGANVLTF.

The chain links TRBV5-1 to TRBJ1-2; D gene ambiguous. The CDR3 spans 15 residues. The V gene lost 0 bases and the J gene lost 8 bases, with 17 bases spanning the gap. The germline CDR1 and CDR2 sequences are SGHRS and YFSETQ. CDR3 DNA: TGCGCCAGCAGCTTGGCCGGGAACTGGCCCTACGGCTACACCTTC. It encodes CASSLAGNWPYGYTF.

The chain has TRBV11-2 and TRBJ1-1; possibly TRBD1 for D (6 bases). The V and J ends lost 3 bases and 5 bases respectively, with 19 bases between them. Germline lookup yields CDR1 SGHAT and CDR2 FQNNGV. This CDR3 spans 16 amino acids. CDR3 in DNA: TGTGCCAGCAGCTTTTCGGGGGGCGCGGTCTGGACTGAAGCTTTCTTT. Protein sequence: CASSFSGGAVWTEAFF. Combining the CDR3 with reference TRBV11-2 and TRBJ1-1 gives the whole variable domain EAGVAQSPRYKIIEKRQSVAFWCNPISGHATLYWYQQILGQGPKLLIQFQNNGVVDDSQLPKDRFSAERLKGVDSTLKIQPAKLEDSAVYLCASSFSGGAVWTEAFFGQGTRLTVV.

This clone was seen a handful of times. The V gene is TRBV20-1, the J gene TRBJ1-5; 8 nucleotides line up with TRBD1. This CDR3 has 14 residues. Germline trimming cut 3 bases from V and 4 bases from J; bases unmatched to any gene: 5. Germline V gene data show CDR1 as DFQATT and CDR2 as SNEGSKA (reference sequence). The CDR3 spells CSASKTGGNQPQHF. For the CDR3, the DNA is TGCAGTGCTAGTAAAACAGGGGGTAATCAGCCCCAGCATTTT.

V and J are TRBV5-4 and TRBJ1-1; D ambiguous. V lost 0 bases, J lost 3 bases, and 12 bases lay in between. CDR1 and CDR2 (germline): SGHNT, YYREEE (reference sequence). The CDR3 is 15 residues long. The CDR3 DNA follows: TGTGCCAGCAGCTTGGCCCCCGCGATGGACACTGAAGCTTTCTTT. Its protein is CASSLAPAMDTEAFF.

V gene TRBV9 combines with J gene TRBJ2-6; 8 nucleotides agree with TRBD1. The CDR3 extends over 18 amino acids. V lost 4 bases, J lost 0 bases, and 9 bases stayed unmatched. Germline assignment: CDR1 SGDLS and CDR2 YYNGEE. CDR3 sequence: CASSTRQGTHSGANVLTF. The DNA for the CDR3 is TGTGCCAGCAGCACCCGACAGGGGACCCACTCTGGGGCCAACGTCCTGACTTTC.

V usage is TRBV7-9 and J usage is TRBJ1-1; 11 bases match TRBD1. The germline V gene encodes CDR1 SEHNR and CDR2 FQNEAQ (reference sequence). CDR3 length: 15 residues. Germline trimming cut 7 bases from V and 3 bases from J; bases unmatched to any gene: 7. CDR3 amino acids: CASNAGTGGHTEAFF. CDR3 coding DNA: TGTGCCAGCAACGCCGGGACAGGGGGTCACACTGAAGCTTTCTTT.

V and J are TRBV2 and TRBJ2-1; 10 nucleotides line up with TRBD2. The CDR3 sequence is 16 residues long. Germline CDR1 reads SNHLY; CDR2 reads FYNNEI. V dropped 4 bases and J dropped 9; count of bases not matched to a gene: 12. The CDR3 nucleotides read TGTGCCAGCAGTGGGGTTGCGCTAGCGGGGGAGGGTGAGCAGTTCTTC. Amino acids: CASSGVALAGEGEQFF.

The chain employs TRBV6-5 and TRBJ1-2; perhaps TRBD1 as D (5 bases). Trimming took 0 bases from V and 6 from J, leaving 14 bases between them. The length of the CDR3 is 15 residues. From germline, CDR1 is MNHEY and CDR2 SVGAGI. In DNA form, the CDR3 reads TGTGCCAGCAGTTACTCGAAAAAACCGGGGGATGGCTACACCTTC. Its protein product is CASSYSKKPGDGYTF.

The CDR3 reads CASSPRGDEKLFF. CDR3 DNA: TGTGCCAGCTCACCAAGAGGAGACGAAAAACTGTTTTTT. J is TRBJ1-4 and V is TRBV18; D gene uncertain. CDR1 is KGHSH and CDR2 is LQKENI in the germline V gene. The CDR3 has 13 residues. V gave up 2 bases and J gave up 8 bases, with 9 bases separating them.

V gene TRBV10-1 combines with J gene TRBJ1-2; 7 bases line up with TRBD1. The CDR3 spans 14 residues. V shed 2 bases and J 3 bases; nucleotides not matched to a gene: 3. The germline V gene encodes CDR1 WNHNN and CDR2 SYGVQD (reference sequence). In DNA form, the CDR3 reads TGCGCCAGCAGTGAGGGAGGGACAGACTATGGCTACACCTTC. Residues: CASSEGGTDYGYTF.

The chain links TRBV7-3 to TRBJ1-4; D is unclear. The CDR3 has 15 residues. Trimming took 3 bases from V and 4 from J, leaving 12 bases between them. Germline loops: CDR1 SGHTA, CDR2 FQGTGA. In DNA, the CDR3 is TGTGCCAGCAGCTTCCCTTCCAGGAATAATGAAAAACTGTTTTTT. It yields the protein CASSFPSRNNEKLFF.

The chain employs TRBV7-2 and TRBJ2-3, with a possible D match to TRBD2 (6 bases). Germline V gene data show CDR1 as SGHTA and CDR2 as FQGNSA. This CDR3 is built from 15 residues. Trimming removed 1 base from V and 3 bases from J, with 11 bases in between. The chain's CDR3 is CASSLERGATDTQYF. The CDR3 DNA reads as TGTGCCAGCAGCTTAGAACGCGGGGCTACAGATACGCAGTATTTT.

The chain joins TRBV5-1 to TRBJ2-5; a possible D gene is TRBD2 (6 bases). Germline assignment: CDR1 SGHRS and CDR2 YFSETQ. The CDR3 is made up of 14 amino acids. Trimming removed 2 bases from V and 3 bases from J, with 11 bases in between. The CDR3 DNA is TGCGCCAGCAGCTTTTGGCTAGCGAAAGAGACCCAGTACTTC. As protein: CASSFWLAKETQYF.

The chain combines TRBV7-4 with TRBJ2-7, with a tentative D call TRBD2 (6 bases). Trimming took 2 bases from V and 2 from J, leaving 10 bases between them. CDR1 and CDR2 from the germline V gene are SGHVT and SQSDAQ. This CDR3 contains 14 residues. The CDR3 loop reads CASSLRDSTYEQYF. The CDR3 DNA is TGTGCCAGCAGCTTAAGGGACTCTACCTACGAGCAGTACTTC.